What follows is one TCR beta chain and its context. Its target is not known. V gave up 0 bases and J gave up 2 bases; unmatched junction bases: 4. The CDR3 length is 16 residues. CDR1 and CDR2 from the germline V gene are MNHEY and SVGEGT. The entry originates in a study of CD8 T cells in ankylosing spondylitis. Study-level points and caveats: A TCR beta motif made of fewer than ten highly homologous variants seemed typical of ankylosing spondylitis blood.

One entry per CDR3 protein, called by TCRdb with MiXCR from the 5' RACE reads. The sample has 700,000 to 850,000 distinct CDR3 sequences; 12% are singletons. Source material: blood, either unsorted or a sorted T cell fraction (not recorded which). The clonotype originates from a male donor with ankylosing spondylitis. This chain links TRBV6-2 or TRBV6-3 with TRBJ2-4, with 7 bases that match TRBD1. Written as DNA, the CDR3 is TGTGCCAGCAGTTACTCGCAGGGGGTGACCAAAAACATTCAGTACTTC. Its translation is CASSYSQGVTKNIQYF.